Below are 18 T cell receptor beta chains sequenced from a single sample in a study of shared T cell receptors in the human thymus. Produced via immunoSEQ multiplex PCR; TCRdb's table is partial and in-frame only. The sample records 700,000 or so clones, 80% to 90% being singletons. The same data also went into a second study, on human thymus T cells.

Input material: thymocytes. These receptors originate from a girl in the first two years of life with a congenital heart defect.

This chain links TRBV11-2 with TRBJ1-5, with D unclear. CDR1 is SGHAT and CDR2 is FQNNGV in the germline V gene. V shed 1 base and J shed 3 bases, with 7 bases lying between them. This CDR3 is built from 14 residues. The CDR3 DNA reads TGTGCCAGCAGCTTAGGGAGAGACAATCAGCCCCAGCATTTT. This sequence encodes CASSLGRDNQPQHF.

For this clone: This CDR3 is also generated by other DNA sequences in the sample. This chain uses TRBV19 with TRBJ1-5; D is perhaps TRBD1 (5 bases). Germline V gene data show CDR1 as LNHDA and CDR2 as SQIVND (reference sequence). The CDR3 contains 13 residues. V dropped 5 bases and J dropped 7 bases, with 12 bases sitting between them. The CDR3 sequence: CASSFREHQPQHF. DNA for the CDR3: TGTGCCAGTAGTTTCAGGGAACACCAGCCCCAGCATTTT. Together with reference TRBV19 and TRBJ1-5, the CDR3 gives the full variable domain: DGGITQSPKYLFRKEGQNVTLSCEQNLNHDAMYWYRQDPGQGLRLIYYSQIVNDFQKGDIAEGYSVSREKKESFPLTVTSAQKNPTAFYLCASSFREHQPQHFGDGTRLSIL.

This chain joins TRBV18 and TRBJ1-2, with 7 bases fitting TRBD1. In germline, CDR1 is KGHSH, CDR2 LQKENI. V was pared by 5 bases and J by 6 bases, with 3 bases of the junction left unmatched. The CDR3 spans 12 residues. The CDR3 nucleotides are TGTGCCAGCTCAACGACAGGGAATGGCTACACCTTC. It codes for CASSTTGNGYTF.

This clone turned up a few times. V usage is TRBV6-1 and J usage is TRBJ1-1, with TRBD1 as a possible D gene (5 bases). Trimming removed 7 bases at V and 8 bases at J, with 17 bases between. Germline V lookup: CDR1 MNHNS, CDR2 SASEGT. The CDR3 length is 13 residues. The CDR3 region has the DNA TGTGCCAGCACCGACGGGGGGGGTGTGGAAGCTTTCTTT. Translating it yields CASTDGGGVEAFF.

This chain uses TRBV28 with TRBJ2-7; 8 positions agree with TRBD1. V trimming: 5 bases; J trimming: 0 bases; junction bases outside the gene matches: 12. The germline V gene has CDR1 MDHEN and CDR2 SYDVKM. This CDR3 has 17 residues. In DNA, the CDR3 is TGTGCCAGCAGTCCTATCCCCCTAGGGACAGGCTCCTACGAGCAGTACTTC. Translating it yields CASSPIPLGTGSYEQYF.

This clone has only a few counts. The chain uses TRBV7-6 and TRBJ1-5; TRBD1 might be the D (5 bases). V lost 5 bases to trimming and J lost 8 bases, with 16 bases between them. The CDR3 consists of 14 residues. Germline lookup yields CDR1 SGHVS and CDR2 FNYEAQ. The DNA of the CDR3 is TGTGCCAGCAGCCCCCGTGGAGGGGTTGAGCCCCAGCATTTT. Encoded protein: CASSPRGGVEPQHF. Complete variable domain (other parts from reference TRBV7-6 and TRBJ1-5): GAGVSQSPRYKVTKRGQDVALRCDPISGHVSLYWYRQALGQGPEFLTYFNYEAQQDKSGLPNDRFSAERPEGSISTLTIQRTEQRDSAMYRCASSPRGGVEPQHFGDGTRLSIL.

The chain combines TRBV5-6 with TRBJ1-1, with 8 positions matching TRBD1. The CDR3 extends over 15 amino acids. V dropped 4 bases and J dropped 7; count of bases not matched to a gene: 12. The germline gives CDR1 SGHDT, CDR2 YYEEEE. The CDR3 DNA is TGTGCCAGCAGCCGGAAAGACAGGGGCTCCATTGAAGCTTTCTTT. The encoded protein is CASSRKDRGSIEAFF.

This chain connects TRBV5-4 to TRBJ1-6, with 7 bases aligning to TRBD1. This CDR3 contains 16 residues. Germline trimming cut 3 bases from V and 2 bases from J; bases unmatched to any gene: 5. Germline V gene lookup returns CDR1 SGHNT and CDR2 YYREEE (reference sequence). The CDR3 region is CASSWRGQPYNSPLHF. The CDR3 region has the DNA TGTGCCAGCAGCTGGAGGGGGCAGCCCTATAATTCACCCCTCCACTTT.

The CDR3, as DNA: TGCGCCAGCAGCAACTCCACATCCCCGGGACACCTAAACTTGTATGGCTACACCTTC. Residues: CASSNSTSPGHLNLYGYTF. The genes are TRBV4-1 and TRBJ1-2, with D maybe TRBD1 (6 bases). The germline gives CDR1 MGHRA, CDR2 YSYEKL. The CDR3 has 19 residues. Trimming stripped 5 bases from V and 5 bases from J, with 30 bases between.

The chain links TRBV19 to TRBJ1-1, with 10 nucleotides matching TRBD1. The junction had 20 bases not matched to a gene; V was cut back by 2 bases and J by 11 bases. Per germline, CDR1 LNHDA and CDR2 SQIVND (reference sequence). The CDR3 has 18 amino acids. The CDR3 nucleotides are TGTGCCAGTAGTATAACTCGTGGAGGTGACAGGGGGCTCCCCGGGGCTTTCTTT. Translated: CASSITRGGDRGLPGAFF.

The chain employs TRBV5-6 and TRBJ1-2; perhaps TRBD1 as D (6 bases). Germline CDR1 SGHDT, CDR2 YYEEEE. V was trimmed by 6 bases and J by 3 bases, leaving 15 bases between them. The CDR3 covers 14 residues. The CDR3 DNA follows: TGTGCCAGCATAAGCCAGGGGCGCCACTATGGCTACACCTTC. This gives the protein CASISQGRHYGYTF.

The genes are TRBV7-9 and TRBJ1-6, with D unclear. The CDR3 is 11 amino acids. CDR1 is SEHNR and CDR2 is FQNEAQ in the germline V gene (reference sequence). The V end lost 10 bases, the J end lost 10 bases, and 11 bases lay between the germline ends. The CDR3 DNA sequence: TGTGCCACAGGACTGGGATCACCCCTCCACTTT. Translated: CATGLGSPLHF. The entire variable domain, with the rest obtained from reference TRBV7-9 and TRBJ1-6, is as follows: DTGVSQNPRHKITKRGQNVTFRCDPISEHNRLYWYRQTLGQGPEFLTYFQNEAQLEKSRLLSDRFSAERPKGSFSTLEIQRTEQGDSAMYLCATGLGSPLHFGNGTRLTVT.

The rearrangement joins TRBV4-1 to TRBJ1-6; TRBD1 is a possible D gene (5 bases). Germline CDR1 MGHRA, CDR2 YSYEKL. The CDR3 spans 17 residues. The V gene lost 2 bases and the J gene lost 4 bases, with 15 bases spanning the gap. In DNA, the CDR3 is TGCGCCAGCAGCCAACGACAGCCGCCGAATTATAATTCACCCCTCCACTTT. Protein: CASSQRQPPNYNSPLHF.

The chain combines TRBV12-5 with TRBJ1-2; the D gene is possibly TRBD1 (6 bases). Trimming cost V 6 bases and J 4 bases, with 24 bases left between them. The CDR3 extends over 17 amino acids. Germline V gene lookup returns CDR1 LGHNT and CDR2 FRNRAP. CDR3: CASGGAGTGSLSYGYTF. Here the CDR3 DNA reads TGTGCTAGTGGGGGGGCCGGCACAGGGTCTCTATCCTATGGCTACACCTTC.

The rearrangement joins TRBV2 to TRBJ1-2; 7 bases line up with TRBD1. The ends lost 7 bases at V and 8 bases at J; junction bases unmatched: 7. This CDR3 region has 12 residues. From germline, CDR1 is SNHLY and CDR2 FYNNEI. The CDR3 region is CASMGTVPGYTF. CDR3 bases: TGTGCCAGCATGGGGACAGTACCGGGCTACACCTTC.

The J gene is TRBJ1-4, the V gene TRBV6-1; D may be TRBD1 (5 bases). From germline, CDR1 is MNHNS and CDR2 SASEGT. The CDR3 runs 14 residues. Deletions cut 1 base from V and 7 bases from J, with 10 bases between. The CDR3 sequence is CASSEGGGGEKLFF. The CDR3 DNA reads TGTGCCAGCAGTGAAGGGGGGGGAGGTGAAAAACTGTTTTTT.

This CDR3 reads CAWSPLHRGLYGYTF. In DNA form, the CDR3 reads TGTGCCTGGAGTCCCCTACACAGGGGCTTGTATGGCTACACCTTC. The rearrangement uses TRBV30 and TRBJ1-2, with 7 bases matching TRBD1. Germline-derived CDR1 and CDR2 are GTSNPN and SVGIG (reference sequence). J lost 5 bases, V lost 2 bases, and 11 bases had no gene match. There are 15 residues in the CDR3.

V and J are TRBV5-4 and TRBJ1-1; 7 positions match TRBD1. The CDR3 length is 17 residues. J was trimmed by 3 bases and V by 4 bases; bases with no gene match: 15. The germline V gene has CDR1 SGHNT and CDR2 YYREEE (reference sequence). CDR3 amino acids: CASSLGTDTTRDTEAFF. The CDR3 DNA sequence: TGTGCCAGCAGCCTCGGGACAGACACAACGAGGGACACTGAAGCTTTCTTT. Together with reference TRBV5-4 and TRBJ1-1, the CDR3 gives the full variable domain: ETGVTQSPTHLIKTRGQQVTLRCSSQSGHNTVSWYQQALGQGPQFIFQYYREEENGRGNFPPRFSGLQFPNYSSELNVNALELDDSALYLCASSLGTDTTRDTEAFFGQGTRLTVV.